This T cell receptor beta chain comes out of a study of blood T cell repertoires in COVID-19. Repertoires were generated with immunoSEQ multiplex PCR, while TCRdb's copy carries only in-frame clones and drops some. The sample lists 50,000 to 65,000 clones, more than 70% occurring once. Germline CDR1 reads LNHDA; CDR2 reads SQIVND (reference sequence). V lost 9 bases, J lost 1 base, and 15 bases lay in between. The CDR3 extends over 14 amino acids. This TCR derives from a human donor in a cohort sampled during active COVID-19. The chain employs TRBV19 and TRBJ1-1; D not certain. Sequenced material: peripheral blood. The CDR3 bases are TGTGCCAGCACGGGTCCGGAGACGAACACTGAAGCTTTCTTT. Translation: CASTGPETNTEAFF.